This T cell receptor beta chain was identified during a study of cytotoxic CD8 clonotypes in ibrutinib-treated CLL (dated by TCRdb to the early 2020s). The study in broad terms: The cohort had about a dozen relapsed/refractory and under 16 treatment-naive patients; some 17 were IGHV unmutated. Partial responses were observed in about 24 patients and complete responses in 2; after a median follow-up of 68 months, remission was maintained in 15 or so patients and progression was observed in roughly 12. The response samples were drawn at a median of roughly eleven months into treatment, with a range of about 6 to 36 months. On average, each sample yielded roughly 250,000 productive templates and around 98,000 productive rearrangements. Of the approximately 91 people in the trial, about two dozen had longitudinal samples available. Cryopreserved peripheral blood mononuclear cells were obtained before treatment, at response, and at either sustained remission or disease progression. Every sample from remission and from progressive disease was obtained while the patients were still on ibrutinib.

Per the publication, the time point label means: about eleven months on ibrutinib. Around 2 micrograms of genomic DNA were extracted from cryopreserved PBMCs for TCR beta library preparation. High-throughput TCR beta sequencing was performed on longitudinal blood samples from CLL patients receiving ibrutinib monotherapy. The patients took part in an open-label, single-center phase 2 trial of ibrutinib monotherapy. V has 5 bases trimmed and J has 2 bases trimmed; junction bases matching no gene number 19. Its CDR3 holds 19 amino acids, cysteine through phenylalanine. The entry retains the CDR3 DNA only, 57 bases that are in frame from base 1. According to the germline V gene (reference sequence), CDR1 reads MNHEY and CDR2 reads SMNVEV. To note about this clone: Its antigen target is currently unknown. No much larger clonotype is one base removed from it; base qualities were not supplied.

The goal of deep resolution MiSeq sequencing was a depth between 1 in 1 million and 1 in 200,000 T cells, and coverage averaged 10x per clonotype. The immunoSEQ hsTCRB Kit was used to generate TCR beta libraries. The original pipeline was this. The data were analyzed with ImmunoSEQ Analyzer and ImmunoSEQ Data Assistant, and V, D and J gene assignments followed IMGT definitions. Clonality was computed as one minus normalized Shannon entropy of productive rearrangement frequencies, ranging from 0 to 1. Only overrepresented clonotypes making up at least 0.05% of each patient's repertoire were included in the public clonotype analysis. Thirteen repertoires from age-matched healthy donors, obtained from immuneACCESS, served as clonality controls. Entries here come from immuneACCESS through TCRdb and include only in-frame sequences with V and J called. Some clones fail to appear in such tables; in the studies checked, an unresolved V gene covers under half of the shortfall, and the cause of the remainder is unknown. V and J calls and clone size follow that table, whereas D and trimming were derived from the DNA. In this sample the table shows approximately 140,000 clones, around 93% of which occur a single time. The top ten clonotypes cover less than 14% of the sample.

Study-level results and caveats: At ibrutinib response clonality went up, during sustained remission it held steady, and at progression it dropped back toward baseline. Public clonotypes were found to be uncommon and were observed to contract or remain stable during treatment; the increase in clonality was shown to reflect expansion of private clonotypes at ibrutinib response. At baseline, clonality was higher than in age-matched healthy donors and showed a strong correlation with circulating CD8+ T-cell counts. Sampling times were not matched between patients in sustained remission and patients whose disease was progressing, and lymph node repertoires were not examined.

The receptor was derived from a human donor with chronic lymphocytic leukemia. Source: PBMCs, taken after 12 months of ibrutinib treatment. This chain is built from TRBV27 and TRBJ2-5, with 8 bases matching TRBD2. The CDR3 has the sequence CASSPLLAGWSGVQETQYF. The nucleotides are TGTGCCAGCAGTCCCCTCCTAGCGGGTTGGTCCGGCGTTCAAGAGACCCAGTACTTC.